Sequencing of this TCR beta chain was carried out in a study of vaccination effects on CD4 cells after COVID-19. The study, taken as a whole, reports: Cross-reactivity toward common cold coronaviruses was confined to only 1 of 255 vaccine-induced clones in healthy vaccinees. Pronounced clonal contraction occurred in clones induced by infection and by vaccine late after vaccination.

Following a 10-day culture, CD4+ T cells were purified. Previously uninfected by SARS-CoV-2, the vaccine recipients also showed negative nucleocapsid antibodies. V lost 0 bases to trimming and J lost 2 bases, with 12 bases between them. This CDR3 comprises 16 residues. Germline V CDR1 and CDR2: LNHDA, SQIVND (reference sequence). A remark on this clone: The antigen remains undetermined.

Generated by immunoSEQ multiplex PCR, the TCRdb table keeps only in-frame clones and is missing some. The repertoire holds around 70,000 clones, with roughly three quarters as singletons. V and J are TRBV19 and TRBJ2-3, with D unresolved. This clonotype originated in a human donor who received a COVID-19 vaccine. The sequences come from CD4+ T cells from PBMCs cultured without peptide, collected before COVID-19 vaccination. CDR3 sequence reads: CASSIDQDGITDTQYF. The CDR3 DNA sequence: TGTGCCAGTAGTATAGATCAAGACGGTATCACAGATACGCAGTATTTT.